This T cell receptor beta chain was obtained from a study of blood T cells in healthy people across ages. Overall study results and limits: Among T cells, TCR beta diversity per million cells dropped roughly linearly as age rose.

A second about 7 to 11 cycle PCR used barcoded and J-beta primers. Carrying 12 random nucleotides, a template-switch adaptor labeled each individual cDNA molecule. TCRdb recomputed calls from the 5' RACE reads with MiXCR, one row per CDR3 protein. The sample records hundreds of thousands of distinct CDR3 sequences, around 43% being singletons. Drawing of peripheral blood yielded 8.5 to 10 milliliters from each donor. The study isolated at least 6.5 million PBMCs from each sample. Details on this clonotype: Its antigen remains unidentified.

Trimming took 6 bases from V and 9 from J; bases not matched to a gene: 6. Germline lookup yields CDR1 MNHEY and CDR2 SVGEGT. The CDR3 loop spans 14 amino acids. This receptor was taken from a man aged 55 to 70 in good health. The rearrangement joins TRBV6-2 or TRBV6-3 to TRBJ2-1, with 12 bases that match TRBD2. Specimen: blood. This chain's CDR3 is CASSLGLAGIEQFF. DNA for the CDR3: TGTGCCAGCAGCCTCGGACTAGCGGGGATTGAGCAGTTCTTC.